The rows below give T cell receptor beta chains drawn from one sample of a study of T cells in Graves' hyperthyroidism and ophthalmopathy. TCRdb processed the multiplex PCR reads anew with MiXCR; each CDR3 protein has one entry. The data show more than 500,000 distinct CDR3 sequences, around 15% seen once. Sequenced material: blood. The receptors come from a woman younger than 45 with Graves' hyperthyroidism. Each CDR3 is given with its conserved first and last residue. Each record gives: CDR3 DNA, CDR3 protein, D gene, V gene, clone size, J gene. The D gene is left open where the match is weak. Clone size is not always given. Where it is, it says once, few, many or a class for expanded clones.

CDR3 DNA: TGTGCCAGCAGTTTAGGGGGTCGGAGAAATCAGCCCCAGCATTTT; CDR3 protein: CASSLGGRRNQPQHF; D gene: -; V gene: TRBV27; clone size: many; J gene: TRBJ1-5
CDR3 DNA: TGCGCCAGCAGCTTGGCCGACCCTGAGAATCAGCCCCAGCATTTT; CDR3 protein: CASSLADPENQPQHF; D gene: -; V gene: TRBV5-1; clone size: many; J gene: TRBJ1-5
CDR3 DNA: TGTGCCAGCAGCCAAGAGACAGGGAAAGGGGCCAACGTCCTGACTTTC; CDR3 protein: CASSQETGKGANVLTF; D gene: TRBD1; V gene: TRBV3-1; clone size: few; J gene: TRBJ2-6
CDR3 DNA: TGTGCCTGGAGGGGTCATAGGGGCACTGAAGCTTTCTTT; CDR3 protein: CAWRGHRGTEAFF; D gene: -; V gene: TRBV30; clone size: -; J gene: TRBJ1-1
CDR3 DNA: TGTGCCAGCAGTTTATACGACACCCAGTACTTC; CDR3 protein: CASSLYDTQYF; D gene: -; V gene: TRBV28; clone size: many; J gene: TRBJ2-5
CDR3 DNA: TGTGCCAGCAGTGAGGGAACTAGCGGTACTGAAGAGCAGTTCTTC; CDR3 protein: CASSEGTSGTEEQFF; D gene: TRBD2; V gene: TRBV25-1; clone size: -; J gene: TRBJ2-1
CDR3 DNA: TGCAGTGCCCCCGGGACTTCCGAAGGGCCCCAGCATTTT; CDR3 protein: CSAPGTSEGPQHF; D gene: -; V gene: TRBV20-1; clone size: few; J gene: TRBJ1-5
CDR3 DNA: TGCGCCAGCAGCTGGACCGGGACAGGTAACACCGGGGAGCTGTTTTTT; CDR3 protein: CASSWTGTGNTGELFF; D gene: TRBD1; V gene: TRBV5-1; clone size: many; J gene: TRBJ2-2
CDR3 DNA: TGTGCCAGCTCACCGAGGACAGGCCCATTCAATGAGCAGTTCTTC; CDR3 protein: CASSPRTGPFNEQFF; D gene: TRBD1; V gene: TRBV18; clone size: -; J gene: TRBJ2-1
CDR3 DNA: TGCGCCAGCAGCTTGCGGACAGGTTCCTATGGCTACACCTTC; CDR3 protein: CASSLRTGSYGYTF; D gene: TRBD1; V gene: TRBV5-1; clone size: many; J gene: TRBJ1-2
CDR3 DNA: TGTGCCAGCCGTGACCCCGGACTAGCGGCCAAAAACATTCAGTACTTC; CDR3 protein: CASRDPGLAAKNIQYF; D gene: TRBD2; V gene: TRBV6-2/TRBV6-3; clone size: -; J gene: TRBJ2-4
CDR3 DNA: TGTGCCAGCAGAAAGACAGGGAGCTCTGGAAACACCATATATTTT; CDR3 protein: CASRKTGSSGNTIYF; D gene: TRBD1; V gene: TRBV5-6; clone size: -; J gene: TRBJ1-3
CDR3 DNA: TGTGTCAGCAGCACAAGCTTTACTGAGCAGTTCTTC; CDR3 protein: CVSSTSFTEQFF; D gene: -; V gene: TRBV7-9; clone size: once; J gene: TRBJ2-1
CDR3 DNA: TGTGCCAGCAGCTTAAGGGTCAGAACCTATGGCTACACCTTC; CDR3 protein: CASSLRVRTYGYTF; D gene: -; V gene: TRBV11-3; clone size: many; J gene: TRBJ1-2
CDR3 DNA: TGTGCCAGCAGACTCAGAACTAGCACAGATACGCAGTATTTT; CDR3 protein: CASRLRTSTDTQYF; D gene: -; V gene: TRBV2; clone size: -; J gene: TRBJ2-3
CDR3 DNA: TGTGCCAGCAGCCCGACGGACAGGATTTACAATGAGCAGTTCTTC; CDR3 protein: CASSPTDRIYNEQFF; D gene: TRBD1; V gene: TRBV13; clone size: -; J gene: TRBJ2-1
CDR3 DNA: TGTGCCAGCACCTACGGGCCCGAGGCGAACACCGGGGAGCTGTTTTTT; CDR3 protein: CASTYGPEANTGELFF; D gene: -; V gene: TRBV6-1; clone size: many; J gene: TRBJ2-2
CDR3 DNA: TGTGCCAGCACCACACCGGGACTCCCCTACGAGCAGTACTTC; CDR3 protein: CASTTPGLPYEQYF; D gene: -; V gene: TRBV6-2/TRBV6-3; clone size: many; J gene: TRBJ2-7
CDR3 DNA: TGTGCCAGCAGTGAGGGGCCGTTTTTAGATACGCAGTATTTT; CDR3 protein: CASSEGPFLDTQYF; D gene: -; V gene: TRBV2; clone size: many; J gene: TRBJ2-3
CDR3 DNA: TGTGCCAGCAGTCCTGGACTAGCGGGATCTGACGAGCAGTACTTC; CDR3 protein: CASSPGLAGSDEQYF; D gene: TRBD2; V gene: TRBV12-3/TRBV12-4; clone size: many; J gene: TRBJ2-7
CDR3 DNA: TGTGCCAGCAGGCTCAGGACTAGCGTGTTATCAGATACGCAGTATTTT; CDR3 protein: CASRLRTSVLSDTQYF; D gene: TRBD2; V gene: TRBV2; clone size: -; J gene: TRBJ2-3
CDR3 DNA: TGTGCCACCGAGCCGATTTCAGGGGCGGGTGGCAATCAGCCCCAGCATTTT; CDR3 protein: CATEPISGAGGNQPQHF; D gene: -; V gene: TRBV28; clone size: -; J gene: TRBJ1-5
CDR3 DNA: TGTGCCAGCAGCCGTACTGAGGAGAACACTGAAGCTTTCTTT; CDR3 protein: CASSRTEENTEAFF; D gene: -; V gene: TRBV3-1; clone size: many; J gene: TRBJ1-1
CDR3 DNA: TGCAGTGCCATTAGTGACAGGGTGGTTAATTCACCCCTCCACTTT; CDR3 protein: CSAISDRVVNSPLHF; D gene: TRBD1; V gene: TRBV20-1; clone size: -; J gene: TRBJ1-6
CDR3 DNA: TGTGCCAGCAGCTTAGAGCGAGCTAACTATGGCTACACCTTC; CDR3 protein: CASSLERANYGYTF; D gene: -; V gene: TRBV7-9; clone size: once; J gene: TRBJ1-2
CDR3 DNA: TGCGCCAGCAGCTTGGAGCGGGGGCTGTTCACAGATACGCAGTATTTT; CDR3 protein: CASSLERGLFTDTQYF; D gene: TRBD2; V gene: TRBV5-1; clone size: many; J gene: TRBJ2-3
CDR3 DNA: TGCAGTGCTAGGGGGGGAGGGACAGGCGTGATCCACACAGATACGCAGTATTTT; CDR3 protein: CSARGGGTGVIHTDTQYF; D gene: -; V gene: TRBV20-1; clone size: many; J gene: TRBJ2-3
CDR3 DNA: TGTGCCAGCAGCCAAGGGACGGAATACGGGTACGAGCAGTACTTC; CDR3 protein: CASSQGTEYGYEQYF; D gene: -; V gene: TRBV4-2; clone size: few; J gene: TRBJ2-7
CDR3 DNA: TGTGCCAGCACCGAGCACGGGGGCTACGAGCAGTACTTC; CDR3 protein: CASTEHGGYEQYF; D gene: -; V gene: TRBV5-6; clone size: many; J gene: TRBJ2-7
CDR3 DNA: TGTGCCAGCAGTTCTAAGGGGTTGGGCAATCAGCCCCAGCATTTT; CDR3 protein: CASSSKGLGNQPQHF; D gene: -; V gene: TRBV12-3/TRBV12-4; clone size: many; J gene: TRBJ1-5
CDR3 DNA: TGTGCCAGCAGTTCCCTGGACAGAACCACCGGGGAGCTGTTTTTT; CDR3 protein: CASSSLDRTTGELFF; D gene: -; V gene: TRBV6-2/TRBV6-3; clone size: -; J gene: TRBJ2-2